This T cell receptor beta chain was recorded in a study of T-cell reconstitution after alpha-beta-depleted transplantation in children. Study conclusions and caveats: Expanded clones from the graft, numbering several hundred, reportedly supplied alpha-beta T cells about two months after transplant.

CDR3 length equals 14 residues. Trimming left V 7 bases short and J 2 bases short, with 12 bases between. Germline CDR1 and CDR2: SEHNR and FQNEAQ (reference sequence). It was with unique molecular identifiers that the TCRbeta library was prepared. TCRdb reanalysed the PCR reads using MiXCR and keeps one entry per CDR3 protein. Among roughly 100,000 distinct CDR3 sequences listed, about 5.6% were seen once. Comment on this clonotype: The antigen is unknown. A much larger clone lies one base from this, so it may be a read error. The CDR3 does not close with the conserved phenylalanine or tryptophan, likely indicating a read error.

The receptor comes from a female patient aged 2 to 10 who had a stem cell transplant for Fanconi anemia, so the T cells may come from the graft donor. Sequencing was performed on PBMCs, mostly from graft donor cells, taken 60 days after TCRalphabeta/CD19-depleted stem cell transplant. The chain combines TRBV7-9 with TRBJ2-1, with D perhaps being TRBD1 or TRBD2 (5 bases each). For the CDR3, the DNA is TGTGCCAGCACGCCCCGGGGCGCCTACAATGAGCAGTTCTCC. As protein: CASTPRGAYNEQFS.